This is a list of T cell receptor beta chains from one sample in a study of early T cells in non-severe SARS-CoV-2 infection. Each CDR3 protein gets one entry after TCRdb re-called the 5' RACE reads with MiXCR. The sample carries 69,000 or so distinct CDR3 sequences, under 15% recorded once. Sequencing was performed on whole blood. Receptor source: an adult who was a healthcare worker with PCR-confirmed SARS-CoV-2 infection or an uninfected control (not recorded which). Both conserved end residues are part of each CDR3. D genes are given only for firm matches. Clone size is stated in some rows and not others, as once, few, many or a class when expanded.

many TRBD1 TRBJ2-6 TRBV29-1 15 TGCAGCGCCAAGGGACAGGACTCTGGGGCCAACGTCCTGACTTTC CSAKGQDSGANVLTF
few TRBD1 TRBJ1-3 TRBV3-1 17 TGTGCCAGCAGCCCGAGGGACAGACTGCACTCTGGAAACACCATATATTTT CASSPRDRLHSGNTIYF
. TRBD1 TRBJ2-5 TRBV7-9 15 TGTGCCAGCAGCTTTACGGACAGGGGGCTAGAGACCCAGTACTTC CASSFTDRGLETQYF
many TRBD1 TRBJ1-2 TRBV5-1 15 TGCGCCAGCAGCCTAGGGACAGCAGCTAACTATGGCTACACCTTC CASSLGTAANYGYTF
many TRBD1 TRBJ2-1 TRBV5-1 13 TGCGCCAGCAGCTACGGACAGGGGAATGAGCAGTTCTTC CASSYGQGNEQFF
many . TRBJ2-5 TRBV7-9 13 TGTGCCAGCAGGACAGGCATCCAAGAGACCCAGTACTTC CASRTGIQETQYF
few . TRBJ2-6 TRBV18 16 TGTGCCAGCTCAACTGGACAGCCCTCTGGGGCCAACGTCCTGACTTTC CASSTGQPSGANVLTF
. TRBD2 TRBJ2-3 TRBV6-2/TRBV6-3 13 TGTGCCAGCAGCGGGACTAGCTGGGATACGCAGTATTTT CASSGTSWDTQYF
. . TRBJ1-1 TRBV12-3/TRBV12-4 13 TGTGCCAGCAGTCAACAGGGCGGCACTGAAGCTTTCTTT CASSQQGGTEAFF
many . TRBJ1-2 TRBV3-1 14 TGTGCCAGCAGCCAATCGGAGCAGTCCTATGGCTACACCTTC CASSQSEQSYGYTF
few TRBD1 TRBJ1-2 TRBV29-1 13 TGCAGCGTTACGAGGGGGCGCAGCTATGGCTACACCTTC CSVTRGRSYGYTF
. . TRBJ2-1 TRBV29-1 13 TGCAGCGTTGAAGGGCCCATCTCCAATGAGCAGTTCTTC CSVEGPISNEQFF
. TRBD1 TRBJ2-5 TRBV7-2 14 TGTGCCAGCAGCTTACTAGCAGGGGGCGAGACCCAGTACTTC CASSLLAGGETQYF
many . TRBJ2-5 TRBV19 13 TGTGCCAGTAGTGCCTCATCCCCTGAGACCCAGTACTTC CASSASSPETQYF
once . TRBJ2-7 TRBV12-5 16 TGTGCTAGTGGTTCCGAGAGGGGCTCAAGGGCATACGAGCAGTACTTC CASGSERGSRAYEQYF
many TRBD2 TRBJ2-1 TRBV11-2 15 TGTGCCAGCAGCTCTAGCGGGAGGGGGTACAATGAGCAGTTCTTC CASSSSGRGYNEQFF
few TRBD1 TRBJ2-7 TRBV7-9 16 TGTGCCAGCAGCTTAGAGGAAGGGACAGTAGGATACGAGCAGTACTTC CASSLEEGTVGYEQYF
. . TRBJ2-2 TRBV9 14 TGTGCCAGCAGTGCATGGGGGAACACCGGGGAGCTGTTTTTT CASSAWGNTGELFF
. . TRBJ1-4 TRBV4-3 13 TGCGCCAGCAGCCAAGACGGAAATGAAAAACTGTTTTTT CASSQDGNEKLFF
many . TRBJ2-3 TRBV6-4 15 TGTGCCAGCAGTGACGGCGGAGCTAGCACAGATACGCAGTATTTT CASSDGGASTDTQYF
few . TRBJ2-5 TRBV29-1 13 TGCAGCGTTGAAGTGACGGGAGAAGAGACCCAGTACTTC CSVEVTGEETQYF
many TRBD2 TRBJ2-1 TRBV11-2 17 TGTGCCAGCAGCTTAGGGAGGACTAGCGGGCCGCACAATGAGCAGTTCTTC CASSLGRTSGPHNEQFF